The sequence of this TCR beta chain was determined in a study of CD8 T cells in ankylosing spondylitis. Per the germline V gene, CDR1 is MNHEY and CDR2 is SMNVEV (reference sequence). The CDR3 consists of 14 residues. The V end lost 5 bases, the J end lost 5 bases, and 16 bases lay between the germline ends. A quantitative 5'-RACE method, one with molecular barcodes, was used to make TCR beta libraries. TCRdb reanalysed the 5' RACE reads using MiXCR and keeps one entry per CDR3 protein. The sample includes over 200,000 distinct CDR3 sequences, about 18% seen only once; the top ten take 42%. Study outcomes and limitations: Ankylosing spondylitis blood appeared to be characterized by a TCR beta motif of under 10 highly homologous variants. Reports of some motif variants in reactive arthritis synovial fluid and blood predate this one. With a CD8+ phenotype, disease-linked clones were relatively rare in peripheral blood. Significant enrichment of disease-linked clones was reportedly seen in matched ankylosing spondylitis synovial fluid.

On this clonotype: What it binds is not known.

The sequence was obtained from a male donor with ankylosing spondylitis. The gene calls are TRBV27 and TRBJ2-7; the D is unclear. Sequenced material: blood, either unsorted or a sorted T cell fraction (not recorded which). CDR3 residues: CASSLRRSSDEQYF. The CDR3, as DNA: TGTGCCAGCAGTCTCCGGCGCTCGAGCGACGAGCAGTACTTC.